This TCR beta chain was retrieved from a study of cytomegalovirus exposure and HLA in healthy donors. The PCR had 60 Vbeta and 13 Jbeta primers. TCRdb keeps only in-frame clones here, not all; method: immunoSEQ multiplex PCR. Here the sample spans under 250,000 clones, around 80% being singletons. Specimen: PBMCs. The source of this sequence is a male donor in good health and CMV-seronegative.

Here the CDR3 DNA reads TGTGCCAGCAGTCCACGCGGCGGGACGAACACCGGGGAGCTGTTTTTT. Protein product: CASSPRGGTNTGELFF. The V and J genes are TRBV13 and TRBJ2-2; possibly TRBD2 for D (6 bases). The CDR3 loop spans 16 amino acids. V lost 6 bases and J 0 bases, leaving 14 bases between the germline ends. Germline CDR1 and CDR2: PRHDT and FYEKMQ (reference sequence).